This TCR beta chain appears in the sequencing data of a study of shared clonotypes between healthy human individuals. Study background: CD8 memory received one plate per donor, CD8 naive two, CD4 memory three and CD4 naive three.

TCRdb's table, derived via immunoSEQ multiplex PCR, lists solely in-frame clones and lacks some. This repertoire shows about 1.1 million clones, around 82% found once; its top ten account for 0.52%. Germline loops: CDR1 SGHRS, CDR2 YFSETQ. The V segment lost 6 bases and the J segment 2 bases; nucleotides outside the gene matches: 8. This CDR3 has 15 amino acids. The clonotype comes from a man aged 18 to 30 in good health. Some clones in this sample may be carry-over from other donors' samples. The sequenced sample consisted of memory CD4+ T cells from PBMCs. Subset noted: CD45RA-negative fraction. The J gene is TRBJ2-1, the V gene TRBV5-1; 7 bases are shared with TRBD2. DNA of the CDR3: TGCGCCAGCACCCTCGGGAGGAGCACCTACAATGAGCAGTTCTTC. It yields the protein CASTLGRSTYNEQFF.